A single sample gave rise to the 26 T cell receptor beta chains below, sequenced in a study of blood T cell repertoires in COVID-19. The assay was immunoSEQ multiplex PCR, and TCRdb's table has in-frame clones only and misses some. This table has a few hundred thousand clones, approximately 87% appearing once. The sequenced material came from peripheral blood. The receptors were gathered from a man aged 60 to 69 with acute or convalescent COVID-19.

The J gene is TRBJ2-1, the V gene TRBV5-4; 12 positions agree with TRBD2. The CDR3 loop spans 16 amino acids. The germline gives CDR1 SGHNT, CDR2 YYREEE (reference sequence). V trimming: 5 bases; J trimming: 4 bases; junction bases outside the gene matches: 7. The CDR3 region is CASSFYLAGGYNEQFF. CDR3 in DNA: TGTGCCAGCAGTTTCTACCTAGCGGGAGGGTACAATGAGCAGTTCTTC.

The CDR3 protein is CASSLTELLWADTQYF. The CDR3 DNA follows: TGTGCCAGCAGCTTAACGGAGCTCTTGTGGGCAGATACGCAGTATTTT. The chain links TRBV7-6 to TRBJ2-3; D remains unclear. The V end lost 2 bases, the J end lost 4 bases, and 16 bases lay between the germline ends. CDR1 SGHVS and CDR2 FNYEAQ come from the germline V gene. This CDR3 has 16 amino acids.

V gene TRBV5-1 combines with J gene TRBJ2-1; 10 bases fit TRBD2. The ends lost 5 bases at V and 9 bases at J; junction bases unmatched: 11. The length of the CDR3 is 15 residues. Per germline, CDR1 SGHRS and CDR2 YFSETQ. CDR3 coding DNA: TGCGCCAGCAGTCAAACTAGCGGGGTGGGCCTTGAGCAGTTCTTC. It yields the protein CASSQTSGVGLEQFF.

On this clone itself: Other DNA sequences of this sample code for an identical CDR3. The chain carries TRBV20-1 and TRBJ2-7, with D unclear. This CDR3 is built from 11 residues. Per the germline V gene, CDR1 is DFQATT and CDR2 is SNEGSKA (reference sequence). Trimming removed 3 bases at V and 3 bases at J, with 6 bases between. CDR3 amino acids: CSARVSYEQYF. The CDR3 bases are TGCAGTGCTAGGGTCAGCTACGAGCAGTACTTC.

The rearrangement joins TRBV18 to TRBJ2-7, with 7 positions matching TRBD1. V trimming: 4 bases; J trimming: 6 bases; junction bases outside the gene matches: 3. This CDR3 region has 12 residues. CDR1 and CDR2 from the germline V gene are KGHSH and LQKENI. CDR3 sequence: CASSLDRAEQYF. The CDR3 DNA reads as TGTGCCAGCTCACTTGACAGGGCCGAGCAGTACTTC. Full variable domain (remainder filled in from reference TRBV18 and TRBJ2-7): NAGVMQNPRHLVRRRGQEARLRCSPMKGHSHVYWYRQLPEEGLKFMVYLQKENIIDESGMPKERFSAEFPKEGPSILRIQQVVRGDSAAYFCASSLDRAEQYFGPGTRLTVT.

This chain joins TRBV18 and TRBJ2-7; TRBD1 agrees at 10 bases. J lost 5 bases, V lost 9 bases, and 7 bases had no gene match. Per germline, CDR1 KGHSH and CDR2 LQKENI. CDR3 size: 13 residues. The CDR3 loop reads CASKPGTGDEQYF. The CDR3 DNA sequence: TGTGCCAGTAAACCCGGGACAGGGGACGAGCAGTACTTC.

V gene TRBV11-1 combines with J gene TRBJ1-1; no clear D gene. The CDR3 totals 13 residues. The germline CDR1 and CDR2 sequences are SGHAT and FQDESV (reference sequence). V was pared by 2 bases and J by 2 bases, with 6 bases between. CDR3 bases: TGTGCCAGCAGCTTAATACAAAACACTGAAGCTTTCTTT. As protein: CASSLIQNTEAFF.

The chain employs TRBV28 and TRBJ1-3; D is unresolved. CDR3 length: 11 amino acids. Trimming removed 6 bases at V and 4 bases at J, with 4 bases between. CDR1 is MDHEN and CDR2 is SYDVKM in the germline V gene. The CDR3 sequence is CASSPGNTIYF. CDR3 coding DNA: TGTGCCAGCAGCCCAGGAAACACCATATATTTT.

The chain is built from TRBV5-6 and TRBJ1-6, with 9 bases aligning to TRBD1. Germline assignment: CDR1 SGHDT and CDR2 YYEEEE. This CDR3 is 15 amino acids long. Trimming removed 0 bases from V and 10 bases from J; junction bases left unmatched: 5. For the CDR3, the DNA is TGTGCCAGCAGCTTGGGGGGACAGGGAGACTCACCCCTCCACTTT. The encoded protein is CASSLGGQGDSPLHF.

The chain couples TRBV28 to TRBJ1-2; perhaps TRBD1 as D (6 bases). This CDR3 is built from 14 residues. V shed 2 bases and J shed 7 bases, with 14 bases lying between them. The germline V gene has CDR1 MDHEN and CDR2 SYDVKM. The CDR3 DNA follows: TGTGCCAGCAGTTTACAGGGGACCTATAGTGGCTACACCTTC. Translated: CASSLQGTYSGYTF.

V and J are TRBV28 and TRBJ2-7; 9 bases align to TRBD2. Germline values: CDR1 MDHEN, CDR2 SYDVKM. Trimming took 3 bases from V and 0 from J; bases not matched to a gene: 3. CDR3 length: 15 residues. DNA of the CDR3: TGTGCCAGCAGTTTGCAACTAGCGGGCTCCTACGAGCAGTACTTC. Its protein is CASSLQLAGSYEQYF.

The V and J genes are TRBV30 and TRBJ2-7; 11 bases match TRBD2. CDR3 length: 13 residues. CDR1 and CDR2 from the germline V gene are GTSNPN and SVGIG (reference sequence). Unmatched junction bases numbered 5, after V lost 3 bases and J lost 7 bases. In DNA form, the CDR3 reads TGTGCCTGGAGCCGACTAGCGGGAAGGGAGCAGTACTTC. This sequence encodes CAWSRLAGREQYF.

The chain employs TRBV5-1 and TRBJ2-7; 12 bases map to TRBD2. V trimming: 0 bases; J trimming: 5 bases; junction bases outside the gene matches: 6. Germline CDR1 SGHRS, CDR2 YFSETQ. This CDR3 is 16 amino acids long. CDR3 in DNA: TGCGCCAGCAGCTTGGAAGTGACTAGCGGGAGTGACGAGCAGTACTTC. Translation gives CASSLEVTSGSDEQYF.

This chain links TRBV27 with TRBJ1-1; TRBD1 matches 10 bases. Germline V lookup: CDR1 MNHEY, CDR2 SMNVEV (reference sequence). The CDR3 has 13 amino acids. The ends lost 4 bases at V and 6 bases at J; junction bases unmatched: 2. The CDR3 nucleotides read TGTGCCAGCAGTTATGGACAGGGGGCTGAAGCTTTCTTT. Its translation is CASSYGQGAEAFF.

The chain employs TRBV28 and TRBJ2-2; 8 bases agree with TRBD1. V dropped 3 bases and J dropped 3; count of bases not matched to a gene: 3. Germline CDR1 reads MDHEN; CDR2 reads SYDVKM. The CDR3 loop spans 15 amino acids. This CDR3 is CASSLLDRDTGELFF. The CDR3 DNA sequence: TGTGCCAGCAGTTTGCTGGACAGGGACACCGGGGAGCTGTTTTTT.

The chain carries TRBV6-6 and TRBJ2-7; 8 bases align to TRBD1. Trimming cost V 5 bases and J 2 bases; bases outside gene matches: 8. The CDR3 is 15 residues long. Germline CDR1 is MNHNY and CDR2 is SVGAGI (reference sequence). CDR3 in DNA: TGTGCCAGCAGTCCCGACAGGGGAACTACCTACGAGCAGTACTTC. It is translated as CASSPDRGTTYEQYF.

The gene calls are TRBV5-1 and TRBJ2-7, with 9 bases that match TRBD1. The length of the CDR3 is 16 residues. Germline values: CDR1 SGHRS, CDR2 YFSETQ. Trimming took 0 bases from V and 7 from J; bases not matched to a gene: 11. CDR3 sequence: CASSLGLGTGPEEQYF. CDR3 coding DNA: TGCGCCAGCAGCTTGGGGCTTGGGACAGGGCCAGAAGAGCAGTACTTC. Supplemented by reference TRBV5-1 and TRBJ2-7, the full variable domain reads KAGVTQTPRYLIKTRGQQVTLSCSPISGHRSVSWYQQTPGQGLQFLFEYFSETQRNKGNFPGRFSGRQFSNSRSEMNVSTLELGDSALYLCASSLGLGTGPEEQYFGPGTRLTVT.

The chain recombines TRBV7-2 with TRBJ1-1; possibly TRBD1 for D (5 bases). The CDR3 has 14 residues. The germline V gene encodes CDR1 SGHTA and CDR2 FQGNSA. Trimming pared 6 bases from V and 2 bases from J, leaving 13 bases between. The CDR3 DNA is TGTGCCAGCAGTAGACAGAGCCGCAACACTGAAGCTTTCTTT. It translates to CASSRQSRNTEAFF.

The rearrangement uses TRBV11-2 and TRBJ2-1, with TRBD2 matching 8 bases. The germline V gene has CDR1 SGHAT and CDR2 FQNNGV. This CDR3 comprises 15 residues. After removal of 6 bases from V and 0 bases from J, the junction contained 4 bases not matched to a gene. CDR3 residues: CASSRSGGSYNEQFF. The CDR3 DNA reads as TGTGCCAGCAGTCGCAGCGGGGGCTCCTACAATGAGCAGTTCTTC.

Written as DNA, the CDR3 is TGTGCCACCAGTGACCGAGGACAGGGGCGGTACGAGCAGTACTTC. Translation: CATSDRGQGRYEQYF. V gene TRBV24-1 combines with J gene TRBJ2-7, with 9 bases lining up with TRBD1. V lost 4 bases, J lost 4 bases, and 7 bases stayed unmatched. Germline CDR1 reads KGHDR; CDR2 reads SFDVKD. This CDR3 spans 15 amino acids.

This clone has a single count. The chain is built from TRBV20-1 and TRBJ2-1; D gene uncertain. Per the germline V gene, CDR1 is DFQATT and CDR2 is SNEGSKA (reference sequence). Trimming pared 7 bases from V and 5 bases from J, leaving 9 bases between. The CDR3 length is 11 residues. CDR3 amino acids: CSGENDNEQFF. The CDR3 DNA follows: TGCAGTGGCGAGAACGACAATGAGCAGTTCTTC.

The chain employs TRBV18 and TRBJ1-1, with D unclear. This CDR3 is built from 16 residues. CDR1 KGHSH and CDR2 LQKENI come from the germline V gene. V was shortened by 1 base and J by 4 bases, with 16 bases between the two germline ends. Here the CDR3 DNA reads TGTGCCAGCTCACCACAGTCCGAGTGGGAGGGCACTGAAGCTTTCTTT. The encoded protein is CASSPQSEWEGTEAFF.

J is TRBJ1-1 and V is TRBV2, with TRBD1 as a possible D gene (5 bases). The CDR3 consists of 13 residues. V was cut by 5 bases and J by 1 base, with 8 bases left in between. Looked up from germline, CDR1 is SNHLY and CDR2 is FYNNEI. The DNA for the CDR3 is TGTGCCAGCAGTCTAGACAGGAACACTGAAGCTTTCTTT. The encoded protein is CASSLDRNTEAFF.

The chain is built from TRBV28 and TRBJ1-1; 7 nucleotides match TRBD1. The CDR3 is made up of 15 amino acids. The trim removed 6 bases at V and 0 bases at J, leaving 7 bases unmatched. Germline values: CDR1 MDHEN, CDR2 SYDVKM. The CDR3 reads CASRRQGPMNTEAFF. The CDR3 DNA reads TGTGCCAGCAGACGACAGGGACCCATGAACACTGAAGCTTTCTTT.

The chain employs TRBV15 and TRBJ2-3; weak D call: TRBD2 (6 bases). This CDR3 spans 13 amino acids. V shed 3 bases and J shed 10 bases, with 14 bases lying between them. The germline V gene has CDR1 LNHNV and CDR2 YYDKDF (reference sequence). The CDR3 DNA is TGTGCCACCAGCAGGGACTATCAATCGGCGCAGTATTTT. This translates into CATSRDYQSAQYF.

In its sample, this clone was seen once. The V and J genes are TRBV9 and TRBJ2-5; 8 nucleotides line up with TRBD2. CDR3 size: 16 residues. V shed 2 bases, J shed 0 bases, and the junction held 6 bases outside the gene matches. CDR1 and CDR2 (germline): SGDLS, YYNGEE. CDR3 DNA sequence: TGTGCCAGCAGCGTCTTGGCGGGAGGTAACCAAGAGACCCAGTACTTC. Translation gives CASSVLAGGNQETQYF. Full variable domain (remainder filled in from reference TRBV9 and TRBJ2-5): DSGVTQTPKHLITATGQRVTLRCSPRSGDLSVYWYQQSLDQGLQFLIQYYNGEERAKGNILERFSAQQFPDLHSELNLSSLELGDSALYFCASSVLAGGNQETQYFGPGTRLLVL.